In this sample, the clone carrying this T cell receptor beta chain turned up once. The antigen remains undetermined. PCR used 60 Vbeta primers and 13 Jbeta primers. Clones were sequenced by immunoSEQ multiplex PCR, and TCRdb holds only the in-frame ones, with some missing. The sample has under 150,000 clones; about 79% are singletons. The source of the sample is a study of cytomegalovirus exposure and HLA in healthy donors. Germline V CDR1 and CDR2: SGHAT, FQNNGV. The CDR3 has 16 amino acids. Trimming pared 0 bases from V and 6 bases from J, leaving 14 bases between. Whole-study results and caveats: Previous analysis showed most TCR beta V segments were productive about 90% or about 30% of the time. Later work found most CMV-associated TCR beta chains apparently HLA-restricted. In a later analysis, common viral pathogens appeared linked to several of the most significant clusters.

The sequencing input was PBMCs. The chain is built from TRBV11-2 and TRBJ2-2; D perhaps matches TRBD1 (5 bases). This clonotype was obtained from a man between 50 and 59 years old in good health and CMV-seronegative. The CDR3 protein is CASSLETALSPGELFF. In DNA, the CDR3 is TGTGCCAGCAGCTTAGAGACAGCCTTAAGCCCCGGGGAGCTGTTTTTT.